This TCR beta chain is drawn from a study of blood T cells in healthy people across ages. CDR3 length: 16 residues. Trimming left V 4 bases short and J 0 bases short, with 14 bases between. Germline lookup yields CDR1 SGHRS and CDR2 YFSETQ. Sample-barcoded 5' priming and a J-beta primer mix drove a second PCR of about 6 to 12 cycles. The template-switch adaptor was a 5' adaptor with 12 random nucleotides. It tagged each cDNA molecule. Every sample gave at least 2.5 million paired-end reads containing CDR3. TCRdb re-called the 5' RACE reads through MiXCR, storing one row per CDR3 protein. Of about 590,000 distinct CDR3 sequences detected, under 30% appear once; the ten largest clones hold about a sixth. Healthy Caucasian individuals from Russia aged roughly 6 to 90 served as donors. Each sample yielded at least 6 micrograms of PBMC total RNA.

V is TRBV5-1 and J is TRBJ1-3; D gene uncertain. The clonotype comes from a woman older than 75 in good health. The specimen sequenced was blood. CDR3 sequence reads: CASSRPGGSSGNTIYF. CDR3 nucleotides: TGCGCCAGCAGCCGCCCGGGAGGGAGCTCTGGAAACACCATATATTTT.